This paragraph reports one T cell receptor (beta chain). This clone was picked up one time. What this receptor recognizes is not known. Base qualities are not provided; no much larger clone lies one nucleotide away. Taken from the germline V gene, the CDR1 and CDR2 loops are SGDLS and YYNGEE. The CDR3 starts with the cysteine, ends with the phenylalanine, and has 13 residues. Only the CDR3 region is kept as DNA, spanning 39 bases read in frame from base 1. V is cut by 0 bases and J by 4 bases, and the space between the germline ends is 7 bases. The sample originates from a study of PD-1 blockade in classical Hodgkin lymphoma (dated by TCRdb to 2020 to 2022). At the level of the whole study: Nivolumab dosing was 3 mg/kg intravenously every 2 weeks, continuing until either disease progression or unacceptable toxicity. A peripheral blood immune signature of response to PD-1 blockade in classical Hodgkin lymphoma was defined using TCR beta sequencing and CyTOF.

Overall results and qualifications from the work: Lower diversity was seen in patients whose nivolumab began less than 1 year after ASCT, and these patients were left out of later analyses so that immune reconstitution would not confound the results. Baseline diversity similar to that of newly diagnosed patients was observed in trial patients achieving complete response, whereas significantly lower diversity was observed in partial responders and progressors. Baseline TCR diversity was reported to be lower in newly diagnosed patients than in healthy donors and to be lower still in relapsed/refractory patients. By C4D1, a significant rise was seen in CD4+ TCR diversity but not in CD8+ TCR diversity (p=0.0027 vs p=0.16), and the rise was most apparent among complete responders (p=0.02). The study covered only a single clinical trial cohort, and the causes of the repertoire differences, possibly disease activity or prior therapy, were still not defined.

The Qiagen DNeasy kit was used to extract genomic DNA from unsorted PBMCs and from the negatively selected CD4+ and CD8+ fractions. TCR beta CDR3 regions were amplified by immunoSEQ multiplex PCR using primers annealing to V and J segments. A synthetic immune receptor repertoire was used to minimize amplification bias, and any remaining bias was removed computationally after sequencing. Processing in the source paper ran as follows. Repertoire diversity was quantified as the Shannon entropy index using custom Python scripts. Unsorted, CD4+ and CD8+ repertoires were analyzed separately, except for combined analyses in which CD4+ and CD8+ sequences were merged in silico. A clone was considered expanded if an increase in frequency of at least 2-fold after treatment relative to C1D1 was found, and a pseudocount of 0.5 was applied to clones undetected at baseline. Singleton clones were defined as clones with 0 or 1 copy at C1D1, and non-singleton clones were defined as clones with 2 or more copies. Clones expanded in unsorted samples were annotated as CD4+, CD8+ or unknown by matching protein sequences in sorted samples from the same patient. Wilcoxon tests on paired samples were used to test diversity changes from C1D1 to C4D1. TCRdb limited this immuneACCESS table to in-frame rearrangements with V and J called. A share of clones is missing; checked studies link under half to unresolved V genes, and the rest is unexplained. The V and J calls and clone size are taken from that table; D and trimming were inferred from the DNA. The sample data list 80,000 to 100,000 clones, and around 81% of these were observed just once. The ten biggest clones cover roughly 15% of the sample.

The time point label of this sample denotes: cycle 2 day 1 (C2D1) of nivolumab. Relapse after autologous stem cell transplantation had occurred in all trial patients, and cohorts A, B and C were distinguished by prior brentuximab vedotin exposure. A total of 50 to 70 patients with relapsed/refractory classical Hodgkin lymphoma made up the trial cohort, and each patient's best overall response was complete response, partial response or progressive disease. Single-agent nivolumab was administered to trial patients in the multi-cohort phase II CheckMate 205 trial. An independent review committee assessed best overall response using the 2007 International Working Group response criteria. PBMCs from the trial were collected at three points: immediately before nivolumab initiation (C1D1), and during therapy at cycle 2 day 1 and cycle 4 day 1. Peripheral blood was collected in 8 mL Vacutainer Cell Preparation Tubes, from which PBMCs were isolated by centrifugation and then cryopreserved.

The sample here was peripheral blood mononuclear cells (PBMCs), taken before the second cycle of nivolumab. The sequence was collected from a human donor with classical Hodgkin lymphoma. The V gene is TRBV9 and the J gene is TRBJ1-1; too little of a D gene remains to name it. The encoded CDR3 is CASSVEPSTEAFF. The DNA sequence is as follows: TGTGCCAGCAGCGTAGAACCCAGCACTGAAGCTTTCTTT. The CDR3, completed at both ends by the reference TRBV9 and TRBJ1-1 genes, gives the full variable domain DSGVTQTPKHLITATGQRVTLRCSPRSGDLSVYWYQQSLDQGLQFLIQYYNGEERAKGNILERFSAQQFPDLHSELNLSSLELGDSALYFCASSVEPSTEAFFGQGTRLTVV.